This is a list of T cell receptor beta chains from one sample in a study of cytomegalovirus exposure and HLA in healthy donors. Data came from immunoSEQ multiplex PCR; TCRdb stores just in-frame clones and leaves some out. Of roughly 160,000 clones in the sample, roughly 77% were seen once. Sequencing was performed on PBMCs. These receptors came from a man aged 25 to 40 in good health and CMV-seropositive. Both conserved end residues are part of each CDR3. A D gene is named only where the DNA matches it firmly. A row's size may be missing; if present it is once, few, many or a size class.

TRBJ2-3 NA NA TRBV9 CASSVAPGSTDTQYF TGTGCCAGCAGCGTAGCTCCAGGCAGCACAGATACGCAGTATTTT
TRBJ2-5 NA NA TRBV6-1 CASSDQIQYF TGTGCCAGCAGTGACCAGATCCAGTACTTC
TRBJ2-3 few NA TRBV7-2 CASSLGGGPADTQYF TGTGCCAGCAGCTTAGGGGGGGGGCCTGCAGATACGCAGTATTTT
TRBJ2-3 NA TRBD1 TRBV10-3 CAISKRDRDSTDTQYF TGTGCCATCAGTAAACGGGACAGGGACAGCACAGATACGCAGTATTTT
TRBJ1-4 few NA TRBV30 CAWTGINEKLFF TGTGCCTGGACAGGGATAAATGAAAAACTGTTTTTT
TRBJ2-7 NA TRBD1 TRBV7-9 CASSLGQGISYEQYF TGTGCCAGCAGCCTAGGACAGGGGATCTCCTACGAGCAGTACTTC
TRBJ2-7 NA NA TRBV7-9 CASSSPFGIDEQYF TGTGCCAGCAGCTCCCCCTTCGGGATCGACGAGCAGTACTTC
TRBJ2-2 many TRBD1 TRBV10-2 CASRGQGETGELFF TGCGCCAGCAGAGGACAGGGGGAGACCGGGGAGCTGTTTTTT
TRBJ1-1 NA NA TRBV27 CASSLIRGRTEAFF TGTGCCAGCAGTTTAATCAGGGGCCGCACTGAAGCTTTCTTT
TRBJ1-1 once NA TRBV27 CASSHRVNTEAFF TGTGCCAGCAGCCACAGGGTGAACACTGAAGCTTTCTTT
TRBJ2-7 once NA TRBV7-9 CASSPTGGGEQYF TGTGCCAGCAGCCCCACGGGGGGCGGAGAGCAGTACTTC
TRBJ2-3 NA NA TRBV10-1 CASTEGEGADTQYF TGCGCCAGCACCGAGGGTGAGGGTGCAGATACGCAGTATTTT
TRBJ2-1 NA NA TRBV28 CASLLRGSYNEQFF TGTGCCAGCCTTTTACGGGGGTCCTACAATGAGCAGTTCTTC
TRBJ2-7 NA NA TRBV10-2 CASSERIGGSYEQYF TGCGCCAGCAGTGAGAGAATTGGCGGCTCCTACGAGCAGTACTTC
TRBJ2-1 NA TRBD1 TRBV23-1 CASSHPRDRDWDNEQFF TGCGCCAGCAGTCACCCCCGGGACAGGGATTGGGACAATGAGCAGTTCTTC
TRBJ2-5 NA TRBD2 TRBV10-2 CASRPLAGAETQYF TGCGCCAGCAGGCCTCTAGCGGGGGCCGAGACCCAGTACTTC
TRBJ1-4 NA TRBD1 TRBV4-2 CASSQSSGTGFEKLFF TGTGCCAGCAGCCAAAGCTCAGGGACAGGGTTTGAAAAACTGTTTTTT
TRBJ2-7 NA TRBD2 TRBV27 CASTLTGGGAGEQYF TGTGCCAGCACCCTAACCGGCGGGGGGGCAGGCGAGCAGTACTTC
TRBJ2-7 NA TRBD1 TRBV28 CASRDRPYEQYF TGTGCCAGCCGGGACAGGCCTTACGAGCAGTACTTC
TRBJ1-5 NA NA TRBV30 CAWSVGTGNQPQHF TGTGCCTGGAGTGTTGGTACGGGCAATCAGCCCCAGCATTTT
TRBJ2-5 NA NA TRBV5-1 CASSLRLDGETQYF TGCGCCAGCAGCTTGAGACTAGATGGCGAGACCCAGTACTTC
TRBJ1-1 NA NA TRBV5-4 CASSLVGHSGDEAFF TGTGCCAGCAGCTTGGTGGGACATTCAGGGGATGAAGCTTTCTTT
TRBJ1-6 NA TRBD1 TRBV30 CAWSQGAPDNSPLHF TGTGCCTGGAGCCAGGGGGCGCCGGATAATTCACCCCTCCACTTT
TRBJ2-3 NA NA TRBV7-3 CASSTRPSGVRDTQYF TGTGCCAGCAGTACGAGGCCGTCAGGGGTTAGAGATACGCAGTATTTT
TRBJ2-3 NA TRBD2 TRBV5-1 CASSPYGGAMDTQYF TGCGCCAGCAGCCCGTACGGGGGGGCCATGGATACGCAGTATTTT
TRBJ2-3 NA TRBD1 TRBV6-5 CASSRRTGGRDTQYF TGTGCCAGCAGTCGACGGACAGGAGGCCGGGATACGCAGTATTTT
TRBJ1-2 NA NA TRBV27 CASSLGGGNYGYTF TGTGCCAGCAGTCTCGGGGGGGGTAACTATGGCTACACCTTC
TRBJ2-7 few NA TRBV5-4 CASSSGTISYEQYF TGTGCCAGCAGTTCCGGGACAATCTCCTACGAGCAGTACTTC
TRBJ1-6 NA TRBD1 TRBV9 CASSPRQGGAPLHF TGTGCCAGCAGCCCGAGACAGGGTGGGGCACCCCTCCACTTT
TRBJ1-1 NA NA TRBV5-4 CASRLAGNTEAFF TGTGCCAGCAGATTGGCGGGAAACACTGAAGCTTTCTTT
TRBJ1-1 NA TRBD1 TRBV29-1 CSVAGQGAKDTEAFF TGCAGCGTGGCCGGACAGGGGGCAAAGGACACTGAAGCTTTCTTT
TRBJ2-5 NA NA TRBV5-1 CASSLGQEPGYQETQYF TGCGCCAGCAGCTTGGGACAGGAGCCCGGGTACCAAGAGACTCAGTACTTC
TRBJ2-2 NA TRBD2 TRBV28 CASSPAGLAGVTGELFF TGTGCCAGCAGTCCCGCAGGGCTAGCGGGGGTCACCGGGGAGCTGTTTTTT
TRBJ1-3 NA NA TRBV10-3 CAISELTQGHTIYF TGTGCCATCAGTGAGTTGACCCAGGGCCACACCATATATTTT
TRBJ2-5 NA NA TRBV18 CASSPPGSETQYF TGTGCCAGCTCACCACCGGGTAGCGAGACCCAGTACTTC
TRBJ2-5 NA NA TRBV4-2 CASSPSSTEETQYF TGTGCCAGCAGCCCATCCTCTACCGAGGAGACCCAGTACTTC
TRBJ2-5 NA NA TRBV7-2 CASSFPRDGGPKKTQYF TGTGCCAGCAGCTTCCCTCGGGACGGGGGACCCAAAAAGACCCAGTACTTC
TRBJ1-6 NA NA TRBV5-4 CASSLGSQGTNSPLHF TGTGCCAGCAGCTTGGGGTCTCAGGGGACGAATTCACCCCTCCACTTT
TRBJ2-5 once TRBD2 TRBV11-2 CASSPGLAGRVGGTQYF TGTGCCAGCAGCCCGGGACTAGCGGGCCGGGTGGGTGGGACCCAGTACTTC
TRBJ2-7 NA TRBD2 TRBV10-3 CAISTSGGAIDEQYF TGTGCCATCAGTACAAGCGGGGGGGCCATCGACGAGCAGTACTTC
TRBJ2-3 NA NA TRBV6-1 CASSEGLGADTQYF TGTGCCAGCAGTGAAGGTCTAGGGGCAGATACGCAGTATTTT